This entry describes one TCR beta chain. This clone was found a few times. Its antigen has not been determined. The receptor originates from a mouse, and its gene names and germline sequences are accordingly murine. This record comes from a study of tissue T cells after allogeneic stem cell transplantation (dated by TCRdb to between 2021 and 2024). With regard to the full study: TCR beta repertoires were profiled across many tissues obtained from research autopsies of patients with and without GVHD, as well as in mouse models of GVHD. The human part of the study was a prospective observational study with no blinding and no randomization. Points the paper makes about the study in general: In both patients and mice, T cells from blood and spleen covered only a limited part of the TCR repertoire found in tissues. Only a few T cell clones appeared in more than one patient, yet motif-based clustering showed tissue-specific repertoire signatures that were shared between patients. The study did not establish which tissue TCRs were alloreactive or antigen-specific, and some clones may have been host cells that persisted. Within patients, how anatomically similar tissues were was a major factor shaping TCR repertoire composition, regardless of disease or transplant status. A small and clinically heterogeneous patient cohort was studied, and sampling depth was acknowledged as a limitation.

Receptor amplification or capture employed the immunoSEQ multiplex PCR assay. TCRbeta CDR3 sequencing was performed at survey depth by Adaptive Biotechnologies, and CDR3 sequences, V/J genes, productive frequency and template counts were reported. Amplification of TCR beta CDR3 regions started from genomic DNA instead of RNA. Under the source paper's analysis protocol: Jensen-Shannon divergence was used to quantify pairwise repertoire overlap between tissues, with a value of 1 indicating complete divergence and a value of 0 indicating identical repertoires. Tissues were clustered by single-linkage agglomerative hierarchical clustering of pairwise JSD values and displayed as dendrograms. GLIPH2 was run on all patient samples with simulation_depth 1000, kmer_min_depth 3, cdr3_length_cutoff 8, keeping groups with more than two unique CDR3s. A standardized tissue-overlap score was calculated by extrapolating Jaccard GLIPH-group overlap across patients to a standard repertoire size of 1000 clones. To look at how diversity was associated with clinical or experimental variables, linear mixed-effect models were used, with tissue treated as a fixed effect and individual treated as a random effect. TCRdb took over this immuneACCESS table, retaining in-frame rearrangements with V and J assigned. Such tables are incomplete; in checked studies, under half of the missing clones stem from an unresolved V gene, and the remainder is unexplained. V and J calls and clone size are those listed in that table; D and trimming were worked out from the DNA. The sample table lists more than 3,500 clones, roughly three fifths of them with a count of one. About 30% of the sample goes to the ten largest clones.

The label giving this sample's time point can be read as: mouse harvest day 7 after allogeneic transplant. Mouse grafts combined 10^7 T-cell-depleted bone marrow cells with 10^6 splenic CD5+ T cells, given via tail vein injection. To model GVHD in mice, a major MHC-mismatch B6 (H2b) into BALB/c (H2d) model was used, and tissues were profiled at day 7 or 14. On day 7 or 14 post-transplant, mouse tissues and retro-orbital blood were harvested with separate sterile tools for each animal, and livers were flushed before harvest. Before genomic DNA was isolated with the DNeasy Blood & Tissue Kit, mouse tissues were minced with razor blades in buffered saline. The clonotype comes from a female BALB/c mouse given C57BL/6 T cells with graft-versus-host disease after an allogeneic hematopoietic cell transplant. The material sequenced was spleen.

The CDR3 is CASSLSWDKNTLYF. CDR3 DNA, as far as it was read: TGTGCCAGCAGTCTGTCCTGGGACAAAAATACGCTCTAT. Here the chain combines TRBV26 and TRBJ1-3; the D region possibly corresponds to TRBD1 (6 bases align). The missing CDR3 end, 1 residue past where the read stops, is filled in from the germline J gene. The CDR3, from cysteine to phenylalanine, totals 14 residues. Sequencing covers 39 bases of the CDR3, shown here with the frame starting at base 1. V is pared back by 0 bases and J by 6 bases, with 9 bases lying between the germline termini. CDR1 and CDR2 (KGHPV, FQNQEV) derive from the germline V gene (reference sequence).